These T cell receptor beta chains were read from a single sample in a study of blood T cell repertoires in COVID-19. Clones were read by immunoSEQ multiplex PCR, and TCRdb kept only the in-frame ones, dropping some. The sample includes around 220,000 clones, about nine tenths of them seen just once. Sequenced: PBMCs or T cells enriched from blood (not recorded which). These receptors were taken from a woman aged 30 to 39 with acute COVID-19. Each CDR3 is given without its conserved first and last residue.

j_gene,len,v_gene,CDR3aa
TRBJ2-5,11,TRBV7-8,ASSLGQGETQY
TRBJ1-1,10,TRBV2,ASTKGRTEAF
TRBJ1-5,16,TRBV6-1,ASSEAYFLQGPNQPQH
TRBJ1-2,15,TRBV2,ASTPGDRGRSHYGYT
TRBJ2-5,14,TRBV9,ASSVGAGGRQETQY
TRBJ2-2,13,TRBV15,ATSRSHKNTGELF
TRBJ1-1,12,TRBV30,AWSHPRGNTEAF
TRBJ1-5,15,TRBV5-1,ASSLSHRQGLNQPQH
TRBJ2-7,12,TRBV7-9,ASSLDGNSYEQY
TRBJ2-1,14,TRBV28,ASSPWGLAAYNEQF
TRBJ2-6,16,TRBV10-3,AISPPGQESSGANVLT
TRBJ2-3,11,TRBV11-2,ASSFTRPDTQY
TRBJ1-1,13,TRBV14,ASSQLTGVNTEAF
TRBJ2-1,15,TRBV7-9,ASSSLLGGQGVYEQF
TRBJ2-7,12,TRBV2,ASRGTGSFYEQY
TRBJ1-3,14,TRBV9,ASSAGETGSGNTIY
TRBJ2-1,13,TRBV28,ASSSGLAGQNEQF
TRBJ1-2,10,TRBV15,ATSIRQSGYT
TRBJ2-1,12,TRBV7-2,ASSLVGGDNEQF
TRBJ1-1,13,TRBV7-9,ASSHRQGANTEAF
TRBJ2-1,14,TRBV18,ASSPTRQGPYNEQF
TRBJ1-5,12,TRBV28,ASSFGGLNQPQH
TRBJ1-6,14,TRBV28,ASSSRDRGIFSPLH
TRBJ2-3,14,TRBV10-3,AIRNGQGSSADTQY
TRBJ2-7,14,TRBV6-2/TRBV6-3,ASSYSGTGLSGEQY
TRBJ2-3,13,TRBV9,ASRSGGGYTDTQY
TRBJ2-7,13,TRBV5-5,ASSRQGASSYEQY
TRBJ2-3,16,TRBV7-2,ASSLYHPPSRPRDTQY
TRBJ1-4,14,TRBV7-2,ASSLVSGDPREKLF
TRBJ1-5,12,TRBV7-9,ASSRGEGNQPQH
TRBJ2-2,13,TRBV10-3,AITSTGVATGELF
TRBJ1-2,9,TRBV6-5,ATQGEYGYT
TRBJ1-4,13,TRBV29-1,SEEIRGANNEKLF
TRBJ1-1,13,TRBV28,ASRHGTRVNTEAF
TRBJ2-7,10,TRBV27,ASSFVGDEQY
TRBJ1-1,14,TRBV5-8,ASSRRQGRGNTEAF
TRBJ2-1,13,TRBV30,AWTSGGASYNEQF
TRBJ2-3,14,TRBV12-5,ASGSGGRGASDTQY
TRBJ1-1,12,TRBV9,ASSVAIKDTEAF
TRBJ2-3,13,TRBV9,ASSVESADTDTQY
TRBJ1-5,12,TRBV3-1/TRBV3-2,ASSQGTGNQPQH